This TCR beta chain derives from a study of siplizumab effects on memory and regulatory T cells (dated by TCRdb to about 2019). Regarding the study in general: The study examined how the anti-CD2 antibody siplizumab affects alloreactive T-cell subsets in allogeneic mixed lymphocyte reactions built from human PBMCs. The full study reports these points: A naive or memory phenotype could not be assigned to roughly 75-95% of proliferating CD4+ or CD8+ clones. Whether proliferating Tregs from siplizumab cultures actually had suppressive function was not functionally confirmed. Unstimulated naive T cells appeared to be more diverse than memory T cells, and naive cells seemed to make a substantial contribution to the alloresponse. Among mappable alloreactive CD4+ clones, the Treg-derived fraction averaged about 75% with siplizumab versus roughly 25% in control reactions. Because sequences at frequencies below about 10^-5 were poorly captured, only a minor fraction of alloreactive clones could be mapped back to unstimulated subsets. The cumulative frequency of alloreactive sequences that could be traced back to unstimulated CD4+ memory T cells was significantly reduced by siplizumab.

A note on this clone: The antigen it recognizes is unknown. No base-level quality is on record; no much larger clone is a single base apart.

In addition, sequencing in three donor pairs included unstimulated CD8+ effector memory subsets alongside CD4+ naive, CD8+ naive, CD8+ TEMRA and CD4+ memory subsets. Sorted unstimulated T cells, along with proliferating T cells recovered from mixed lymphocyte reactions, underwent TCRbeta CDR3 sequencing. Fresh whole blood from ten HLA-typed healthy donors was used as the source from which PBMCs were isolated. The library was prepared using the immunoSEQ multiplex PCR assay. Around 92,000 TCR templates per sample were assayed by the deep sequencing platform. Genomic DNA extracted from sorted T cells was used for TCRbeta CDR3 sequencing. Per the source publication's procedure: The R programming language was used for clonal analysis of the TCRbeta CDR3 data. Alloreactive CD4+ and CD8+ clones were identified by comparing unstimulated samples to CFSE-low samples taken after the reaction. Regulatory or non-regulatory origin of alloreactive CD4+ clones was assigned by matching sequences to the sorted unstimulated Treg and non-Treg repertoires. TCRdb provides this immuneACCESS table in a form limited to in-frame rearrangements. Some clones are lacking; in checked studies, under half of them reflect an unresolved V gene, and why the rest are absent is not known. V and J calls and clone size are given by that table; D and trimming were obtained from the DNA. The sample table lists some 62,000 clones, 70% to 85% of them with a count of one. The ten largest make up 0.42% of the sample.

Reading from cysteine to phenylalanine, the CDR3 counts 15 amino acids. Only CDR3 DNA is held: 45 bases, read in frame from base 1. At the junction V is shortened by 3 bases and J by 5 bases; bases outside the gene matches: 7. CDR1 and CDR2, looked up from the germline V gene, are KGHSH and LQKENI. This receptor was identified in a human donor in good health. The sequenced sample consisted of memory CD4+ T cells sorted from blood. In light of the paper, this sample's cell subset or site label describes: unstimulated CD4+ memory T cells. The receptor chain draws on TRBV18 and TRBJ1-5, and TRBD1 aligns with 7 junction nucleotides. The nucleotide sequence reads TGTGCCAGCTCACCGGGTAGACAGGGAGATCAGCCCCAGCATTTT. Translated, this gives CASSPGRQGDQPQHF.